Each of the 18 T cell receptor beta chains below was sequenced from the same sample in a study of CD8 T cells in Susac syndrome. The RNA input was about 0.45 to 1 ug, and it was reverse transcribed with random hexamers. TCRdb called the immunoSEQ multiplex PCR reads again in MiXCR, with one record for every CDR3 protein. The sample contains 150,000 to 200,000 distinct CDR3 sequences, around 95% of which appear only once. Sequenced material: CD4+ T cells from PBMCs. The receptor set was obtained from a human donor with multiple sclerosis.

The chain uses TRBV4-3 and TRBJ2-1, with D perhaps given as TRBD1 or TRBD2 (6 bases each). This CDR3 has 14 amino acids. The germline V and J ends were trimmed by 3 bases and 15 bases, with 21 bases remaining between them. Germline V gene lookup returns CDR1 LGHNA and CDR2 YSLEER. The CDR3 region has the DNA TGCGCCAGCAGCCAGGGGACAATGGAGGGAGGTCGGTTCTTC. Translated: CASSQGTMEGGRFF.

J is TRBJ2-2 and V is TRBV7-9; 8 positions agree with TRBD2. CDR1 is SEHNR and CDR2 is FQNEAQ in the germline V gene (reference sequence). The length of the CDR3 is 16 residues. Germline trimming cut 3 bases from V and 5 bases from J; bases unmatched to any gene: 8. CDR3 sequence (DNA): TGTGCCAGCAGCTTCACGGGGGGGCTCCAAACCGGGGAGCTGTTTTTT. This encodes CASSFTGGLQTGELFF.

CDR3 DNA sequence: TGTGCCAGCAGCTGGACAGGGATTGTTGGGGCCAACGTCCTGACTTTC. Its protein product is CASSWTGIVGANVLTF. This chain joins TRBV27 and TRBJ2-6; 8 bases fit TRBD1. J lost 3 bases, V lost 6 bases, and 7 bases had no gene match. CDR1 MNHEY and CDR2 SMNVEV come from the germline V gene (reference sequence). The CDR3 has 16 residues.

This chain uses TRBV20-1 with TRBJ2-5, with D unresolved. Between the trimmed V and J ends, which lost 8 bases and 2 bases, there was a span of 9 bases. The CDR3 runs to 11 residues. CDR1 and CDR2 from the germline V gene are DFQATT and SNEGSKA (reference sequence). The CDR3 nucleotides read TGCAGTAGGTGGGGACAAGAGACCCAGTACTTC. Its protein product is CSRWGQETQYF.

The chain employs TRBV29-1 and TRBJ1-1; tentative D call: TRBD1 (5 bases). From germline, CDR1 is SQVTM and CDR2 ANQGSEA. CDR3 size: 13 residues. With 6 bases removed from V and 5 bases from J, the gap between germline ends came to 16 bases. The CDR3 reads CSVKDTSYTEAFF. The CDR3 nucleotides are TGCAGCGTCAAGGACACATCTTATACTGAAGCTTTCTTT.

The chain is built from TRBV16 and TRBJ1-2, with D tentatively TRBD1 (5 bases). The CDR3 contains 15 residues. The V and J ends lost 4 bases and 6 bases respectively, with 18 bases between them. Germline loops: CDR1 KGHSY, CDR2 FQNENV. Here the CDR3 reads CASSLLGRDSDGYTF. CDR3 DNA: TGTGCCAGCAGCCTCCTGGGCAGGGATTCGGATGGCTACACCTTC.

J is TRBJ2-7 and V is TRBV24-1; 7 bases are shared with TRBD1. Germline V lookup: CDR1 KGHDR, CDR2 SFDVKD. Germline trimming cut 4 bases from V and 3 bases from J; bases unmatched to any gene: 8. This CDR3 region has 15 residues. The CDR3 is CATSDKGQSGYEQYF. CDR3 nucleotide sequence: TGTGCCACCAGTGACAAGGGACAGAGCGGCTACGAGCAGTACTTC.

The chain uses TRBV12-3 or TRBV12-4 and TRBJ1-1, with D tentatively TRBD1 (5 bases). Trimming removed 2 bases at V and 4 bases at J, with 11 bases between. This CDR3 region has 14 residues. CDR3 sequence (DNA): TGTGCCAGCAGTTTACGTAGGGGTATCACTGAAGCTTTCTTT. Protein sequence: CASSLRRGITEAFF.

The chain links TRBV4-2 to TRBJ2-2; D uncertain. V was clipped by 3 bases and J by 3 bases, with 11 bases between them. Germline V gene data show CDR1 as LGHNA and CDR2 as YNFKEQ. The CDR3 has 15 amino acids. In nucleotides, the CDR3 is TGTGCCAGCAGCCAGGGGAAGAGTGACACCGGGGAGCTGTTTTTT. Residues: CASSQGKSDTGELFF.

The chain carries TRBV12-3 or TRBV12-4 and TRBJ2-7, with 7 bases identical to TRBD1. The CDR3 is 15 residues long. J was trimmed by 3 bases and V by 6 bases; bases with no gene match: 11. CDR3 in DNA: TGTGCCAGCAGCAACCCCGACAGGGCGATCTACGAGCAGTACTTC. Its translation: CASSNPDRAIYEQYF.

This clonotype was observed once. The chain combines TRBV12-3 or TRBV12-4 with TRBJ1-1, with TRBD1 as a possible D gene (5 bases). Trimming took off 7 bases at V and 8 bases at J, with 8 bases between the two ends. The length of the CDR3 is 10 residues. The CDR3 region has the DNA TGTGCCAGCATTAGGGGAGAAGCTTTCTTT. Translation: CASIRGEAFF.

The chain links TRBV18 to TRBJ1-2, with a tentative D call TRBD1 (5 bases). The CDR3 runs to 15 residues. Germline lookup yields CDR1 KGHSH and CDR2 LQKENI. The V end was cut by 3 bases, the J end by 6 bases, with 17 bases between. This CDR3 reads CASSPDLQGADGYTF. The CDR3 region has the DNA TGTGCCAGCTCACCGGATCTACAAGGGGCGGATGGCTACACCTTC.

This chain joins TRBV5-1 and TRBJ1-2, with 8 bases that match TRBD1. CDR1 SGHRS and CDR2 YFSETQ come from the germline V gene. CDR3 length: 13 amino acids. V dropped 0 bases and J dropped 6; count of bases not matched to a gene: 1. The CDR3 coding sequence is TGCGCCAGCAGCTTGGACAGGGGGGATGGCTACACCTTC. Translation: CASSLDRGDGYTF.

CDR3 sequence: CSVGASGTDTQYF. CDR3 bases: TGCAGCGTTGGTGCTAGCGGAACAGATACGCAGTATTTT. V and J are TRBV29-1 and TRBJ2-3, with TRBD2 matching over 7 bases. V was clipped by 4 bases and J by 3 bases; unmatched bases: 4. Per the germline V gene, CDR1 is SQVTM and CDR2 is ANQGSEA. The CDR3 spans 13 residues.

The V and J genes are TRBV4-2 and TRBJ2-6; 8 bases are a match to TRBD1. The CDR3 sequence is 18 residues long. Germline V gene sequence: CDR1 LGHNA, CDR2 YNFKEQ. V dropped 2 bases and J dropped 0; count of bases not matched to a gene: 6. For the CDR3, the DNA is TGTGCCAGCAGCCAATCGAAGGACAGGGCCTCTGGGGCCAACGTCCTGACTTTC. Its protein is CASSQSKDRASGANVLTF.

J is TRBJ1-3 and V is TRBV7-2; D ambiguous. The CDR3 is made up of 12 amino acids. CDR1 is SGHTA, CDR2 FQGNSA, per germline. V was pared by 3 bases and J by 5 bases, with 5 bases between. In DNA, the CDR3 is TGTGCCAGCAGCTTGGATCGAAACACCATATATTTT. Its translation is CASSLDRNTIYF.

The rearrangement uses TRBV7-3 and TRBJ2-1, with D perhaps matching TRBD2 (6 bases). The V end was cut by 5 bases, the J end by 5 bases, with 19 bases between. Germline loops: CDR1 SGHTA, CDR2 FQGTGA. The CDR3 runs 16 residues. The CDR3 DNA sequence: TGTGCCAGCAGCCCCCGGGAGCGGTCGACAGACAATGAGCAGTTCTTC. Protein sequence: CASSPRERSTDNEQFF.

The chain recombines TRBV12-3 or TRBV12-4 with TRBJ1-6, with D hard to call. The ends were cut back, 6 bases at V and 0 bases at J, with 9 bases in the middle. The length of the CDR3 is 15 residues. The CDR3 loop reads CASSPFSSYNSPLHF. Written as DNA, the CDR3 is TGTGCCAGCAGCCCTTTTAGCTCCTATAATTCACCCCTCCACTTT.